A single sample gave rise to the 16 T cell receptor beta chains below, sequenced in a study of blood T cell repertoires in COVID-19. TCRdb keeps only in-frame clones here, not all; method: immunoSEQ multiplex PCR. Of approximately 280,000 clones in the sample, under 90% were seen once. Sequenced input: peripheral blood. These receptors came from a man aged 45-60 years with acute or convalescent COVID-19.

The chain couples TRBV19 to TRBJ1-6, with D uncertain. Trimming shortened V by 8 bases and J by 4 bases, and 9 bases separated the two germline ends. Germline values: CDR1 LNHDA, CDR2 SQIVND (reference sequence). This CDR3 contains 13 residues. In DNA, the CDR3 is TGTGCCAGTCGCAGTCAGTATAATTCACCCCTCCACTTT. This gives the protein CASRSQYNSPLHF.

This chain joins TRBV13 and TRBJ2-7, with D perhaps TRBD1 (6 bases). CDR3 length: 14 residues. V lost 2 bases and J lost 3, with 11 bases in between. Germline lookup yields CDR1 PRHDT and CDR2 FYEKMQ (reference sequence). CDR3 DNA sequence: TGTGCCAGCAGCTTAATAACAGGGAGCTACGAGCAGTACTTC. Translated, it gives CASSLITGSYEQYF.

The J gene is TRBJ2-3, the V gene TRBV6-6, with 8 bases fitting TRBD2. The germline V gene encodes CDR1 MNHNY and CDR2 SVGAGI (reference sequence). V shed 5 bases, J shed 11 bases, and the junction held 15 bases outside the gene matches. CDR3 length: 15 residues. Written as DNA, the CDR3 is TGTGCCAGCAGTCGATGGGAAATTGAGCGGGAGATGCAGTATTTT. It is translated as CASSRWEIEREMQYF.

This clone was recorded once. The chain combines TRBV3-1 (or the pseudogene TRBV3-2) with TRBJ1-2; 7 nucleotides match TRBD1. Germline V gene lookup returns CDR1 LGHDT and CDR2 YNNKEL (reference sequence). V lost 4 bases, J lost 11 bases, and 10 bases stayed unmatched. The CDR3 covers 13 residues. CDR3 amino acids: CASSPLTGRGYTF. DNA of the CDR3: TGTGCCAGCAGCCCTCTGACAGGGAGAGGGTACACCTTC.

This clone occurred a few times. The chain combines TRBV21-1 with TRBJ1-5; the table assigns TRBD1, which was not confirmed against the DNA. TRBV21-1 is designated a pseudogene. The length of the CDR3 is 15 residues. The CDR3 region is CASSKAQYSNQPQHF. The CDR3 DNA is TGTGCCAGCAGCAAAGCACAGTATAGCAATCAGCCCCAGCATTTT.

The rearrangement links TRBV7-9 to TRBJ1-2; 9 bases are a match to TRBD1. With 5 bases clipped from V and 8 bases from J, the junction kept 12 bases outside the gene matches. This CDR3 is built from 15 residues. The V gene's germline CDR1 is SEHNR and CDR2 FQNEAQ (reference sequence). The chain's CDR3 is CASSLTLTGGEGYTF. The CDR3 DNA reads as TGTGCCAGCAGCCTCACCCTAACAGGGGGCGAAGGCTACACCTTC.

The V call is TRBV4-1, the J call TRBJ2-7; TRBD2 agrees at 12 bases. Germline CDR1 is MGHRA and CDR2 is YSYEKL. Trimming removed 1 base from V and 4 bases from J; junction bases left unmatched: 2. This CDR3 has 15 residues. The CDR3 DNA reads TGCGCCAGCAGCCAAGCTAGCGGGGGGGTATACGAGCAGTACTTC. Its protein product is CASSQASGGVYEQYF.

The chain recombines TRBV5-1 with TRBJ2-3, with 7 positions matching TRBD1. V was pared by 7 bases and J by 4 bases, with 9 bases of the junction left unmatched. The length of the CDR3 is 14 residues. CDR1 and CDR2 from the germline V gene are SGHRS and YFSETQ. As DNA, the CDR3 is TGCGCCAGCGGAGTACAGGGGTTGTCAGATACGCAGTATTTT. It encodes CASGVQGLSDTQYF.

The chain carries TRBV12-5 and TRBJ2-7, with 10 bases that match TRBD1. The CDR3 length is 14 residues. Per the germline V gene, CDR1 is LGHNT and CDR2 is FRNRAP. V lost 3 bases to trimming and J lost 4 bases; unmatched junction nucleotides: 3. This chain's CDR3 is CASGFGQGGYEQYF. Written as DNA, the CDR3 is TGTGCTAGTGGTTTCGGACAGGGGGGATACGAGCAGTACTTC.

This sequence joins TRBV15 and TRBJ1-6; D remains unclear. This CDR3 is built from 13 residues. Germline lookup yields CDR1 LNHNV and CDR2 YYDKDF (reference sequence). V lost 2 bases and J 7 bases, leaving 6 bases between the germline ends. CDR3 nucleotide sequence: TGTGCCACCAGCAGAATGGCCAATTCACCCCTCCACTTT. This sequence encodes CATSRMANSPLHF.

This sequence joins TRBV19 and TRBJ1-1; D unresolved. The CDR3 covers 10 residues. The V gene's germline CDR1 is LNHDA and CDR2 SQIVND (reference sequence). The germline V and J ends were trimmed by 7 bases and 5 bases, with 5 bases remaining between them. The chain's CDR3 is CASTGTEAFF. CDR3 DNA sequence: TGTGCCAGTACAGGAACTGAAGCTTTCTTT.

V usage is TRBV5-1 and J usage is TRBJ1-1; no definite D call. The CDR3 totals 14 residues. The germline gives CDR1 SGHRS, CDR2 YFSETQ. V dropped 0 bases and J dropped 0 bases, with 6 bases sitting between them. In DNA, the CDR3 is TGCGCCAGCAGCTTGGATGAGGTGAACACTGAAGCTTTCTTT. Protein: CASSLDEVNTEAFF.

The gene calls are TRBV18 and TRBJ2-4; possibly TRBD1 for D (5 bases). Germline CDR1 reads KGHSH; CDR2 reads LQKENI. Trimming shortened V by 0 bases and J by 3 bases, and 6 bases separated the two germline ends. The CDR3 consists of 14 residues. CDR3 in DNA: TGTGCCAGCTCACCACCTCAGGGCAAAAACATTCAGTACTTC. Amino acids: CASSPPQGKNIQYF.

The chain employs TRBV2 and TRBJ1-1; 8 positions agree with TRBD1. CDR3 size: 14 residues. Germline V gene lookup returns CDR1 SNHLY and CDR2 FYNNEI. Trimming cost V 6 bases and J 1 base; bases outside gene matches: 4. CDR3 sequence: CASRHGTGNTEAFF. Written as DNA, the CDR3 is TGTGCCAGCAGACACGGGACAGGGAACACTGAAGCTTTCTTT.

The J gene is TRBJ1-1, the V gene TRBV5-1, with D unresolved. Per germline, CDR1 SGHRS and CDR2 YFSETQ. CDR3 length equals 12 residues. Trimming cost V 4 bases and J 2 bases, with 6 bases left between them. CDR3 DNA sequence: TGCGCCAGCAGCCTAAGTAACACTGAAGCTTTCTTT. This sequence encodes CASSLSNTEAFF.

CDR3 region: CATSLQGNNEQFF. The DNA of the CDR3 is TGTGCCACTTCTTTACAGGGTAACAATGAGCAGTTCTTC. The chain joins TRBV10-3 to TRBJ2-1; tentative D call: TRBD1 (6 bases). The V gene's germline CDR1 is ENHRY and CDR2 SYGVKD. The CDR3 totals 13 residues. V lost 10 bases and J lost 5, with 15 bases in between.